The T cell receptor (beta chain) under discussion was sequenced for a study of memory CD4+ T cells and cytomegalovirus serostatus. As for the study in general: Donors were healthy Belgian adults, about ten CMV seropositive and 20 to 30 seronegative.

Single viable CD3+CD4+CD8-CD45RO+ cells were sorted as the memory CD4+ T cells. After thawing, CD4+ T cells were positively selected. Assay: immunoSEQ multiplex PCR; the TCRdb copy retains only in-frame clones and omits some. The sample consists of 50,000 to 65,000 clones, approximately 80% of them appearing once. V was trimmed by 0 bases and J by 4 bases, leaving 12 bases between them. Germline lookup yields CDR1 GTSNPN and CDR2 SVGIG (reference sequence). CDR3 size: 14 residues. Study-wide points: Repertoires predicted CMV serostatus with median bootstrapped AUC of about 0.96.

Ten or more counts support this clone. What it recognizes is unknown. The chain couples TRBV30 to TRBJ1-1; D is unresolved. The receptor comes from an adult in good health and CMV-seronegative. Specimen: memory CD4+ T cells from blood. The CDR3 DNA sequence: TGTGCCTGGAGTGTACGGGAGATTTTCACTGAAGCTTTCTTT. As protein: CAWSVREIFTEAFF.